This entry describes one T cell receptor (beta chain). Using a J-beta primer mix together with a sample-barcoded 5' primer, a second PCR was run for roughly 6 to 12 cycles. TCRdb called the 5' RACE reads again in MiXCR, with one record for every CDR3 protein. Of around 800,000 distinct CDR3 sequences listed, around 68% were seen once; the top ten hold 25% to 35%. This specimen belongs to a study of blood T cells in healthy people across ages. This CDR3 region has 15 residues. Trimming took off 0 bases at V and 1 base at J, with 7 bases between the two ends. Germline V gene sequence: CDR1 MNHEY, CDR2 SVGAGI.

The rearrangement uses TRBV6-5 and TRBJ1-3, with D perhaps TRBD1 (5 bases). This TCR came from a man aged 30-40 years in good health. The sequenced sample consisted of blood. The CDR3 here is CASSYSRQSGNTIYF. The CDR3 coding sequence is TGTGCCAGCAGTTACTCGCGACAGTCTGGAAACACCATATATTTT.